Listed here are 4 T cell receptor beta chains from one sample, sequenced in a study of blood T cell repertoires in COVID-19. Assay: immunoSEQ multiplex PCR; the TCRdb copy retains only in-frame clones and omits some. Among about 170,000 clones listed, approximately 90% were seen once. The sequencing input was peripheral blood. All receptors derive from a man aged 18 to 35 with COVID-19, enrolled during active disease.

CDR3 in DNA: TGTGCCAGTACCCCGGGACAGGGGAATCGCAATCAGCCCCAGCATTTT. This sequence encodes CASTPGQGNRNQPQHF. The chain combines TRBV19 with TRBJ1-5; TRBD1 aligns across 10 bases. CDR3 length equals 16 residues. Germline loops: CDR1 LNHDA, CDR2 SQIVND (reference sequence). V trimming: 7 bases; J trimming: 2 bases; junction bases outside the gene matches: 8.

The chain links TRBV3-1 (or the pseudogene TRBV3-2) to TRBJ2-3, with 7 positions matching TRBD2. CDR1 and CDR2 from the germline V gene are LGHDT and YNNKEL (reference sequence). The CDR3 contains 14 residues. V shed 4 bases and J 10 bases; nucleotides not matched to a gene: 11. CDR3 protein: CASSPGLVAVSQYF. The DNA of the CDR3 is TGTGCCAGCAGCCCCGGACTAGTGGCAGTGTCGCAGTATTTT.

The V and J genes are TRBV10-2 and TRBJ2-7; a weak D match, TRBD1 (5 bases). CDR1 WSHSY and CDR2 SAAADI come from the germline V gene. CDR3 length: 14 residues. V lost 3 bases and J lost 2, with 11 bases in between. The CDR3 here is CASSENGAPYEQYF. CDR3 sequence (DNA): TGCGCCAGCAGTGAAAATGGGGCCCCCTACGAGCAGTACTTC.

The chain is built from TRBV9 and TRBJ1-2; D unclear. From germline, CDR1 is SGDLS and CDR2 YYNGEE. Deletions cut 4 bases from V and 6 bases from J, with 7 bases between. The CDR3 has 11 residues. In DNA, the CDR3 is TGTGCCAGCAGCTTCCGTAATGGCTACACCTTC. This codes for CASSFRNGYTF.